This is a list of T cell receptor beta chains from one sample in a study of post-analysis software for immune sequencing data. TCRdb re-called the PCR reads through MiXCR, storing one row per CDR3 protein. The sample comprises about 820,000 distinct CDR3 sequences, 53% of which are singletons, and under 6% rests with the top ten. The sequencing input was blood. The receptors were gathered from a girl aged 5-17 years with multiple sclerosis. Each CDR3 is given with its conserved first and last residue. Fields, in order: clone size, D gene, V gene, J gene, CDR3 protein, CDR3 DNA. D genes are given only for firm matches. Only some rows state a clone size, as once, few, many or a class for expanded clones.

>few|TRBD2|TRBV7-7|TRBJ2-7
CASSLELAGGLTDEQYF
TGTGCCAGCAGCTTAGAACTAGCGGGGGGGCTAACCGACGAGCAGTACTTC
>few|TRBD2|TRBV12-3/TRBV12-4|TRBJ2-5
CASSSRTSGVKETQYF
TGTGCCAGCAGTTCCCGGACTAGCGGGGTTAAAGAGACCCAGTACTTC
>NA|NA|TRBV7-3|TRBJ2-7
CASSLAGGAREQYF
TGTGCCAGCAGCTTAGCGGGTGGGGCCCGCGAGCAGTACTTC
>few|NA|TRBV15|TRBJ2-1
CATSRAEVLEQFF
TGTGCCACCAGCAGAGCAGAGGTGTTGGAGCAGTTCTTC
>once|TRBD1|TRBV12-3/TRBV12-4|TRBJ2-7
CASSLGQGACHEQYF
TGTGCCAGCAGTTTGGGGCAGGGGGCTTGCCACGAGCAGTACTTC
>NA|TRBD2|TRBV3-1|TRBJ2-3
CASSQTGLAGALARVRDTQYF
TGTGCCAGCAGCCAAACTGGACTAGCGGGAGCCCTAGCCCGGGTCAGAGATACGCAGTATTTT
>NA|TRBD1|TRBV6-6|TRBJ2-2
CASRGNLRGLSGELFF
TGTGCCAGCAGAGGAAACCTCAGGGGGCTCTCCGGGGAGCTGTTTTTT
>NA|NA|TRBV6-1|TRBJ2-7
CASTSTGSYEQYF
TGTGCCAGCACATCTACAGGATCCTACGAGCAGTACTTC
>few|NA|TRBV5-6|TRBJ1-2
CASSETGRGYTF
TGTGCCAGCAGCGAGACTGGTCGAGGCTACACCTTC
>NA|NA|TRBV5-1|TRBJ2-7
CASSGLKGPSYEQYF
TGCGCCAGCAGCGGCCTGAAGGGGCCCTCCTACGAGCAGTACTTC